This TCR beta chain comes out of a study of beta chain features in type 1 diabetes. With V trimmed by 5 bases and J by 6 bases, 4 bases remained unmatched. In germline, CDR1 is SGHAT, CDR2 FQNNGV. This CDR3 has 14 amino acids. This clone was seen more than once but under ten times. The entirety of the isolated RNA underwent reverse transcription, so expressed TCRB transcripts were sequenced. TCRdb's copy holds only in-frame clones and misses some; the assay was immunoSEQ multiplex PCR. The data hold under 400,000 clones, with roughly 13% observed a single time. The sequence derives from a man younger than 30 in good health. The sequenced sample was naive CD4+ T cells from blood. This chain connects TRBV11-2 to TRBJ2-1; 10 nucleotides match TRBD1. The CDR3 region has the DNA TGTGCCAGCAGCCGACAGGGGGCATTCAATGAGCAGTTCTTC. Residues: CASSRQGAFNEQFF.